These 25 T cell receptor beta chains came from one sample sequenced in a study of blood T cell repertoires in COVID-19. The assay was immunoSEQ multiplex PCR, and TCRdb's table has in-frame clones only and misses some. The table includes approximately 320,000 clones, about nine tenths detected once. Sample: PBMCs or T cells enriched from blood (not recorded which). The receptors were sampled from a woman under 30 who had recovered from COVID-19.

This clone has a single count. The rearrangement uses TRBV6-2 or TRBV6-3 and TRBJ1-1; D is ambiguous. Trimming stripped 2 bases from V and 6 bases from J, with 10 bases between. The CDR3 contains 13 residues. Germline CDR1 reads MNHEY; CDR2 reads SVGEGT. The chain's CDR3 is CASSYESVAEAFF. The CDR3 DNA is TGTGCCAGCAGTTACGAGTCTGTCGCTGAAGCTTTCTTT.

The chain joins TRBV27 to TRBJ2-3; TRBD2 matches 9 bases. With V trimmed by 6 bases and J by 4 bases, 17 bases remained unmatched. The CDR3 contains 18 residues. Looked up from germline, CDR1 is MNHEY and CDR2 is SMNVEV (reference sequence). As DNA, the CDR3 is TGTGCCAGCAGCCCCTACGGGGCGGCGGGAGGGCCTCCAGATACGCAGTATTTT. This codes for CASSPYGAAGGPPDTQYF.

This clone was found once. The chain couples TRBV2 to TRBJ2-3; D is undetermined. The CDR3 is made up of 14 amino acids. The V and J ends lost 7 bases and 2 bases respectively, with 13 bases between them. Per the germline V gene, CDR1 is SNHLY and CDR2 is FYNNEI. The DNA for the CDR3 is TGTGCCAGCAAACCTAGTTCGGCCACAGATACGCAGTATTTT. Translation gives CASKPSSATDTQYF.

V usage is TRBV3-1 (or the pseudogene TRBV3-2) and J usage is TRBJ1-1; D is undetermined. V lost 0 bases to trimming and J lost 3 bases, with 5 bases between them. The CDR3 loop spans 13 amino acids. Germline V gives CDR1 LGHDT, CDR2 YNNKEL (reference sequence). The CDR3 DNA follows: TGTGCCAGCAGCCAAGAGGGAGACACTGAAGCTTTCTTT. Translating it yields CASSQEGDTEAFF.

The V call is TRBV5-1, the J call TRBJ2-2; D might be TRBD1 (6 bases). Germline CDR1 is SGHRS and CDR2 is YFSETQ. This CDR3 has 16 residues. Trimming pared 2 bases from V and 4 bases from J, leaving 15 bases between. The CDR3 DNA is TGCGCCAGCAGCTTATCAGGGGAACGAGGCACCGGGGAGCTGTTTTTT. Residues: CASSLSGERGTGELFF.

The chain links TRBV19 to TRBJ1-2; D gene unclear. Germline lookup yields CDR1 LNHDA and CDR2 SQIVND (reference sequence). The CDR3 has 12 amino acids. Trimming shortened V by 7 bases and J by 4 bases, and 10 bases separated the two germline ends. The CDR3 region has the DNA TGTGCCAGTATTGGCTCCCCCTATGGCTACACCTTC. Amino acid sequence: CASIGSPYGYTF.

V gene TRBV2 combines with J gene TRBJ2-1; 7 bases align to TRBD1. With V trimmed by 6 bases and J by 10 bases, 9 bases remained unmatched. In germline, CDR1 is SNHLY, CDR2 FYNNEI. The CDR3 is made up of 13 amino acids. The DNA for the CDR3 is TGTGCCAGCAGCCTTACCCAGGACAGGGAGCAGTTCTTC. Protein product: CASSLTQDREQFF.

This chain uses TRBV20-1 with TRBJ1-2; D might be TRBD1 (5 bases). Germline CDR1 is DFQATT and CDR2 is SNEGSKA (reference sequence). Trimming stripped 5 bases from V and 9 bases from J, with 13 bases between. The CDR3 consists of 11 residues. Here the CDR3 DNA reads TGCAGTGCTGCGGGGGGGTCTCGCTACACCTTC. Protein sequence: CSAAGGSRYTF.

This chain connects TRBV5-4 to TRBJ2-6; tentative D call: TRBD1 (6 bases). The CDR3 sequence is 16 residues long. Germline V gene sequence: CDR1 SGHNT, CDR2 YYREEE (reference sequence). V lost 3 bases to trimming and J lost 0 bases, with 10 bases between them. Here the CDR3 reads CASSWTEYSGANVLTF. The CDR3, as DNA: TGTGCCAGCAGCTGGACAGAATACTCTGGGGCCAACGTCCTGACTTTC. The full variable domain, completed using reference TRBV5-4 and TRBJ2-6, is ETGVTQSPTHLIKTRGQQVTLRCSSQSGHNTVSWYQQALGQGPQFIFQYYREEENGRGNFPPRFSGLQFPNYSSELNVNALELDDSALYLCASSWTEYSGANVLTFGAGSRLTVL.

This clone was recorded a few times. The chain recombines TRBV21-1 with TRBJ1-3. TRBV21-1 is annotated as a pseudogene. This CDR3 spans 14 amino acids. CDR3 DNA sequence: TGTGCCAGCAGCAACCCCGGGGGTGGAAACACCATATATTTT. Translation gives CASSNPGGGNTIYF.

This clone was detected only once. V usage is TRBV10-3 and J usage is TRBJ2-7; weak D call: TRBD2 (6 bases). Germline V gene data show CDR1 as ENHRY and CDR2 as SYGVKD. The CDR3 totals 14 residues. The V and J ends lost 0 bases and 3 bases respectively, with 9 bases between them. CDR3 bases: TGTGCCATCAGTGAGTCGAGGCGGGACTACGAGCAGTACTTC. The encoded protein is CAISESRRDYEQYF.

CDR3 sequence: CASSIHLRGEQFF. As DNA, the CDR3 is TGTGCCAGCAGTATCCATTTAAGAGGTGAGCAGTTCTTC. The V gene is TRBV27, the J gene TRBJ2-1; D remains unclear. The CDR3 has 13 amino acids. From germline, CDR1 is MNHEY and CDR2 SMNVEV (reference sequence). Between the trimmed V and J ends, which lost 5 bases and 9 bases, there was a span of 14 bases.

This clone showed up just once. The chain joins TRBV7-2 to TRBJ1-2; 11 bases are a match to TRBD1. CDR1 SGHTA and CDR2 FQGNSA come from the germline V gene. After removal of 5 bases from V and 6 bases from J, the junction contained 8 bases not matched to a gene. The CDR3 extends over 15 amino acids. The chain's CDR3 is CASSLGTGGADGYTF. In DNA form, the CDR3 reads TGTGCCAGCAGCCTCGGGACAGGGGGTGCGGATGGCTACACCTTC.

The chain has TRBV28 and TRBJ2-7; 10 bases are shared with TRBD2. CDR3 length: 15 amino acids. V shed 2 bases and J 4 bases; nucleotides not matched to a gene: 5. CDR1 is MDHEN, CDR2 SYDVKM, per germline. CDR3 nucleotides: TGTGCCAGCAGTTTAGGGGGACTAGCGACTTACGAGCAGTACTTC. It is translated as CASSLGGLATYEQYF.

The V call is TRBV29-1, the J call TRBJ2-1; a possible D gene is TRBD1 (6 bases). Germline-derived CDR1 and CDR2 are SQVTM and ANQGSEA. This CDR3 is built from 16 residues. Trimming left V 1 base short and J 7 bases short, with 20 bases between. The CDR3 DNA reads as TGCAGCGTTGAAGGAGACGGCCAGGGGATCTGGAATGAGCAGTTCTTC. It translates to CSVEGDGQGIWNEQFF.

The DNA for the CDR3 is TGTGCCAGCAGTTACGACTCCCGGACAGCGATGAACACTGAAGCTTTCTTT. Its protein is CASSYDSRTAMNTEAFF. The rearrangement joins TRBV6-2 or TRBV6-3 to TRBJ1-1; perhaps TRBD1 as D (6 bases). With 2 bases removed from V and 0 bases from J, the gap between germline ends came to 16 bases. This CDR3 has 17 residues. Germline lookup yields CDR1 MNHEY and CDR2 SVGEGT.

CDR3 nucleotide sequence: TGTGCCAGCAGCTTAGAAACAGGGGGGGTAGATACGCAGTATTTT. Amino acid sequence: CASSLETGGVDTQYF. The chain has TRBV7-9 and TRBJ2-3; tentative D call: TRBD1 (8 bases). The CDR3 totals 15 residues. In germline, CDR1 is SEHNR, CDR2 FQNEAQ (reference sequence). V lost 1 base and J lost 5, with 13 bases in between.

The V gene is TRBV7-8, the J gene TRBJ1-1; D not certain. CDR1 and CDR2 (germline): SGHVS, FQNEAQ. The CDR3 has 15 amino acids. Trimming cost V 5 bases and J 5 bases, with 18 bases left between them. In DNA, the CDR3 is TGTGCCAGCAGCCGAGACCGACAATCAGCAACTGAAGCTTTCTTT. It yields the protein CASSRDRQSATEAFF.

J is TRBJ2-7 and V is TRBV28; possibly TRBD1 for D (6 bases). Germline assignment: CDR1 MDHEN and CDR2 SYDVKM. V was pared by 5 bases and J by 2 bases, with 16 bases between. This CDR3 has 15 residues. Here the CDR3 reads CASSETGTHTYEQYF. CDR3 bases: TGTGCCAGCAGTGAGACCGGGACACATACCTACGAGCAGTACTTC.

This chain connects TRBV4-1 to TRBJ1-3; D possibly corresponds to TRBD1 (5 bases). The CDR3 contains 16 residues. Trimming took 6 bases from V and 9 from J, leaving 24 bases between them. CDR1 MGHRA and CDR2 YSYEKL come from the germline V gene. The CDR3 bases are TGCGCCAGCAGACGACTCGGGACTGGCCGGGGTGGCACCATATATTTT. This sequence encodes CASRRLGTGRGGTIYF.

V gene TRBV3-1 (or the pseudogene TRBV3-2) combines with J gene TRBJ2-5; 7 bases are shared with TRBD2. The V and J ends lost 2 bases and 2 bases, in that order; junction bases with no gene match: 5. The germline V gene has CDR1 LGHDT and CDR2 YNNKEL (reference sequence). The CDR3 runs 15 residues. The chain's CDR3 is CASSQSRTRQETQYF. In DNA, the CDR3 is TGTGCCAGCAGCCAATCGAGGACTAGGCAAGAGACCCAGTACTTC.

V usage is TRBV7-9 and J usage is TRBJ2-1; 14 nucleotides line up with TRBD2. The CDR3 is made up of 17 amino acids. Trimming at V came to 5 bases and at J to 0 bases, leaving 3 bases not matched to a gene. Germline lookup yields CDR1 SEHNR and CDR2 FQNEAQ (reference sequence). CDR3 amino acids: CASSLGTSGSSYNEQFF. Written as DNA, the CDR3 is TGTGCCAGCAGCCTCGGGACTAGCGGGAGCTCCTACAATGAGCAGTTCTTC.

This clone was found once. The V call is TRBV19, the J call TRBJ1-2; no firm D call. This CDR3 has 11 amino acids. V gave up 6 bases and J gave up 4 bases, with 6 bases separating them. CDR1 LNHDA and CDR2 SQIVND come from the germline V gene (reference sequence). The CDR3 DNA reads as TGTGCCAGTAGCCTACGCTATGGCTACACCTTC. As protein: CASSLRYGYTF.

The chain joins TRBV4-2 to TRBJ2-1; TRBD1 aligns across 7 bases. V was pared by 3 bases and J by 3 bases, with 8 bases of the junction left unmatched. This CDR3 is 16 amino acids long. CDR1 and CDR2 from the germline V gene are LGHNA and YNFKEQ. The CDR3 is CASSQETGSNYNEQFF. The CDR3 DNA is TGTGCCAGCAGCCAGGAGACAGGGTCAAACTACAATGAGCAGTTCTTC.

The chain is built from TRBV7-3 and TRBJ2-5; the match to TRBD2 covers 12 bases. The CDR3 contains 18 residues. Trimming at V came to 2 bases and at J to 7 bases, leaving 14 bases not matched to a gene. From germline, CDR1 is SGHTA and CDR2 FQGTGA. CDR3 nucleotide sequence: TGTGCCAGCAGCTTAGTCTCTAGCGGGGGGGCCGGTTTTGGGACCCAGTACTTC. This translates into CASSLVSSGGAGFGTQYF.